Sequencing of this T cell receptor beta chain was carried out in a study of T-cell memory formation after mild COVID-19. This clonotype was found a few times. Its antigen is currently unknown. Via MiXCR, TCRdb re-called the 5' RACE reads, giving one row per CDR3 protein. The sample contains 250,000 to 350,000 distinct CDR3 sequences, about 15% of which appear only once. Overall study findings and caveats: Chiefly within CM and EM were the contracting CD4+ clones; CD8+ ones were within EMRA. Some clones that responded were present in memory (sampled pre-infection), which suggests cross-reactive memory joined. Balance between CD4 and CD8 was seen in clones contracting day 15 to 85, and a CD4+ lean was seen in later expanders.

Germline loops: CDR1 SGHNT, CDR2 YYREEE (reference sequence). The CDR3 is 14 amino acids. Between the trimmed V and J ends, which lost 2 bases and 4 bases, there was a span of 10 bases. This clonotype was sampled from a man younger than 35 who had mild COVID-19 (a few samples of this study predate the infection). Cell type and time point are not known. V gene TRBV5-4 combines with J gene TRBJ2-1; D unresolved. Specimen: PBMCs or a T cell subset sorted from them (not recorded which). CDR3 in DNA: TGTGCCAGCAGCTTTCCGAACAATTACAATGAGCAGTTCTTC. Amino acids: CASSFPNNYNEQFF.